This TCR beta chain comes out of a study of T cell responses to AZD1222 COVID-19 vaccine. This CDR3 spans 16 amino acids. Germline V CDR1 and CDR2: SGHRS, YFSETQ. With 3 bases removed from V and 3 bases from J, the gap between germline ends came to 16 bases. As regards this clone: Its target is not known.

The study, taken as a whole, reports: Reports indicate that nearly half of spike-specific TCRs are directed at unmutated variant regions. Along spike, vaccine-associated CD4 TCRs were found throughout, with dominance at 160-218 and 743-854. All repertoire sampling was performed exclusively after the peak T cell response.

Clones were read by immunoSEQ multiplex PCR, and TCRdb kept only the in-frame ones, dropping some. The sample consists of about 120,000 clones, approximately 90% of them appearing once. The genes are TRBV5-1 and TRBJ2-4; D may be TRBD1 (6 bases). This receptor was taken from an adult who received the AZD1222 COVID-19 vaccine. Sequencing was performed on peripheral blood, taken 28 days after the second AZD1222 dose. CDR3 in amino acids: CASSSDQQGGKNIQYF. In nucleotides, the CDR3 is TGCGCCAGCAGCTCGGACCAACAGGGCGGCAAAAACATTCAGTACTTC. The full variable domain, rest sourced from reference TRBV5-1 and TRBJ2-4, is KAGVTQTPRYLIKTRGQQVTLSCSPISGHRSVSWYQQTPGQGLQFLFEYFSETQRNKGNFPGRFSGRQFSNSRSEMNVSTLELGDSALYLCASSSDQQGGKNIQYFGAGTRLSVL.